The 18 T cell receptor beta chains listed next were all sequenced from one sample in a study of shared clonotypes between healthy human individuals (dated by TCRdb to the early 2020s). The library was made by the immunoSEQ multiplex PCR assay. Held by TCRdb, this immuneACCESS table contains in-frame sequences only and omits some clones. Under half of the omission traces to an unresolved V gene where checked; the cause of the rest is unknown. The sample data list 2 million to 2.5 million clones, and approximately 95% of these were observed just once. The top ten constitute 0.35% to 0.5% of the sample. Sequenced input: naive CD4+ T cells from PBMCs. The cell subset or site label for this specimen denotes: CD45RA+ positively selected. The receptor source for this set is a man younger than 35 in good health. Some clones in this sample may be carry-over from other donors' samples.

The chain employs TRBV5-6 and TRBJ2-6; no clear D gene. V was cut by 3 bases and J by 2 bases, with 3 bases left in between. Germline V gene lookup returns CDR1 SGHDT and CDR2 YYEEEE. This CDR3 is 13 amino acids long. The CDR3 DNA follows: TGTGCCAGCAGCTCAACTGGGGCCAACGTCCTGACTTTC. Amino acid sequence: CASSSTGANVLTF.

The chain links TRBV7-8 to TRBJ2-1; possible D gene TRBD2, 6 bases. Germline values: CDR1 SGHVS, CDR2 FQNEAQ. The V end was cut by 1 base, the J end by 0 bases, with 13 bases between. The length of the CDR3 is 17 residues. The CDR3 sequence: CASSLEGGPSSYNEQFF. The CDR3 DNA reads as TGTGCCAGCAGCTTAGAAGGAGGGCCCAGCTCCTACAATGAGCAGTTCTTC.

V usage is TRBV7-3 and J usage is TRBJ2-1; D call uncertain. This CDR3 is built from 13 residues. The V end was cut by 1 base, the J end by 6 bases, with 7 bases between. Germline assignment: CDR1 SGHTA and CDR2 FQGTGA. Here the CDR3 reads CASSLIVSNEQFF. The CDR3 DNA follows: TGTGCCAGCAGCTTAATCGTTTCCAATGAGCAGTTCTTC.

A word on this clone: Other nucleotide sequences from this sample produce the same CDR3. V and J are TRBV2 and TRBJ2-7; D is ambiguous. Germline CDR1 is SNHLY and CDR2 is FYNNEI. This CDR3 comprises 11 residues. Between the trimmed V and J ends, which lost 4 bases and 3 bases, there was a span of 4 bases. The CDR3 coding sequence is TGTGCCAGCAGTGTTTTCTACGAGCAGTACTTC. This encodes CASSVFYEQYF.

This chain connects TRBV6-1 to TRBJ2-1; D unclear. CDR1 and CDR2 from the germline V gene are MNHNS and SASEGT. The CDR3 loop spans 14 amino acids. Trimming cost V 6 bases and J 0 bases, with 9 bases left between them. CDR3 protein: CASRDGPSYNEQFF. As DNA, the CDR3 is TGTGCCAGCAGGGACGGACCCTCCTACAATGAGCAGTTCTTC.

This chain links TRBV4-1 with TRBJ2-7, with D perhaps matching TRBD1 or TRBD2 (5 bases each). Germline CDR1 reads MGHRA; CDR2 reads YSYEKL. The CDR3 is 15 amino acids. Trimming cost V 1 base and J 6 bases, with 16 bases left between them. CDR3 residues: CASSQAPQGPGEQYF. Here the CDR3 DNA reads TGCGCCAGCAGCCAAGCCCCCCAGGGACCAGGCGAGCAGTACTTC.

V gene TRBV28 combines with J gene TRBJ1-2, with D uncertain. This CDR3 contains 13 residues. Germline V CDR1 and CDR2: MDHEN, SYDVKM. V was trimmed by 3 bases and J by 5 bases, leaving 10 bases between them. The CDR3 DNA follows: TGTGCCAGCAGTTTGATGACGGAGTATGGCTACACCTTC. This gives the protein CASSLMTEYGYTF.

This rearrangement joins TRBV4-1 to TRBJ2-1, with 11 bases fitting TRBD2. V dropped 0 bases and J dropped 7; count of bases not matched to a gene: 5. CDR1 and CDR2 (germline): MGHRA, YSYEKL. This CDR3 is built from 16 residues. CDR3 residues: CASSQDPTSGSNEQFF. CDR3 in DNA: TGCGCCAGCAGCCAAGATCCAACTAGCGGGAGTAATGAGCAGTTCTTC.

This clone was found once. The genes are TRBV19 and TRBJ2-3, with 10 bases lining up with TRBD2. The length of the CDR3 is 16 residues. Germline CDR1 reads LNHDA; CDR2 reads SQIVND (reference sequence). Trimming cost V 7 bases and J 4 bases; bases outside gene matches: 11. DNA for the CDR3: TGTGCCAGTACCAGCCTCACTAGCGGGAAGCCAGATACGCAGTATTTT. This sequence encodes CASTSLTSGKPDTQYF.

About this clone itself: Distinct nucleotide sequences in the sample also encode this CDR3. This chain uses TRBV28 with TRBJ1-1; D gene uncertain. CDR3 length: 11 residues. CDR1 MDHEN and CDR2 SYDVKM come from the germline V gene. Trimming left V 7 bases short and J 4 bases short, with 7 bases between. CDR3 nucleotides: TGTGCCAGCACCCGCGGCACTGAAGCTTTCTTT. It encodes CASTRGTEAFF.

V is TRBV5-6 and J is TRBJ1-1, with D unclear. V lost 5 bases and J 4 bases, leaving 24 bases between the germline ends. In germline, CDR1 is SGHDT, CDR2 YYEEEE. The CDR3 sequence is 17 residues long. This CDR3 reads CASSLRYEAGGITEAFF. CDR3 nucleotide sequence: TGTGCCAGCAGTTTGAGATACGAAGCTGGAGGGATCACTGAAGCTTTCTTT.

The chain has TRBV10-1 and TRBJ1-2, with D perhaps matching TRBD1 (5 bases). Trimming took 10 bases from V and 2 from J, leaving 8 bases between them. CDR3 size: 11 residues. Per germline, CDR1 WNHNN and CDR2 SYGVQD (reference sequence). This CDR3 reads CAKAGNYGYTF. The CDR3, as DNA: TGCGCCAAGGCAGGGAACTATGGCTACACCTTC.

This chain links TRBV5-4 with TRBJ2-6, with D possibly TRBD1 on 5 matching bases. CDR1 is SGHNT and CDR2 is YYREEE in the germline V gene (reference sequence). CDR3 length: 17 residues. The V gene lost 4 bases and the J gene lost 0 bases, with 14 bases spanning the gap. The CDR3 spells CASSPVGHPSGANVLTF. CDR3 coding DNA: TGTGCCAGCAGCCCCGTGGGGCACCCCTCTGGGGCCAACGTCCTGACTTTC. The whole variable domain, filled in from reference TRBV5-4 and TRBJ2-6, reads ETGVTQSPTHLIKTRGQQVTLRCSSQSGHNTVSWYQQALGQGPQFIFQYYREEENGRGNFPPRFSGLQFPNYSSELNVNALELDDSALYLCASSPVGHPSGANVLTFGAGSRLTVL.

This clone was recorded once. The CDR3 here is CASSQELGARAAYEQYF. The CDR3 bases are TGCGCCAGCAGCCAAGAGCTCGGGGCCAGGGCGGCCTACGAGCAGTACTTC. J is TRBJ2-7 and V is TRBV4-3; the D call may be TRBD1 or TRBD2 (5 bases each). CDR3 length: 17 amino acids. V shed 0 bases and J shed 2 bases, with 17 bases lying between them. Germline V gene sequence: CDR1 LGHNA, CDR2 YSLEER.

The V and J genes are TRBV30 and TRBJ2-1; D might be TRBD1 (6 bases). The V end was cut by 5 bases, the J end by 9 bases, with 14 bases between. Germline V lookup: CDR1 GTSNPN, CDR2 SVGIG (reference sequence). This CDR3 has 12 residues. Here the CDR3 reads CAWGTLDGEQFF. Written as DNA, the CDR3 is TGTGCCTGGGGGACATTGGACGGTGAGCAGTTCTTC.

V and J are TRBV2 and TRBJ2-3; D is ambiguous. The CDR3 has 14 amino acids. Germline CDR1 SNHLY, CDR2 FYNNEI. Trimming took 7 bases from V and 4 from J, leaving 15 bases between them. CDR3 bases: TGTGCCAGCACCATTGCAGGCGCCCCAGATACGCAGTATTTT. This sequence encodes CASTIAGAPDTQYF. The full variable domain, its missing parts supplied by reference TRBV2 and TRBJ2-3, is EPEVTQTPSHQVTQMGQEVILRCVPISNHLYFYWYRQILGQKVEFLVSFYNNEISEKSEIFDDQFSVERPDGSNFTLKIRSTKLEDSAMYFCASTIAGAPDTQYFGPGTRLTVL.

The rearrangement links TRBV18 to TRBJ2-1; D is possibly TRBD1 or TRBD2 (5 bases each). Trimming stripped 3 bases from V and 5 bases from J, with 17 bases between. The germline V gene has CDR1 KGHSH and CDR2 LQKENI. The CDR3 consists of 16 residues. CDR3 nucleotide sequence: TGTGCCAGCTCACCTGTGGGAGCAGGGTCCCACAATGAGCAGTTCTTC. It codes for CASSPVGAGSHNEQFF.

The V and J genes are TRBV18 and TRBJ2-5; no clear D. Germline V gene lookup returns CDR1 KGHSH and CDR2 LQKENI. V was clipped by 6 bases and J by 0 bases, with 11 bases between them. The CDR3 has 14 residues. CDR3 DNA: TGTGCCAGCTCCCTCGGACGGTACCAAGAGACCCAGTACTTC. The encoded protein is CASSLGRYQETQYF.